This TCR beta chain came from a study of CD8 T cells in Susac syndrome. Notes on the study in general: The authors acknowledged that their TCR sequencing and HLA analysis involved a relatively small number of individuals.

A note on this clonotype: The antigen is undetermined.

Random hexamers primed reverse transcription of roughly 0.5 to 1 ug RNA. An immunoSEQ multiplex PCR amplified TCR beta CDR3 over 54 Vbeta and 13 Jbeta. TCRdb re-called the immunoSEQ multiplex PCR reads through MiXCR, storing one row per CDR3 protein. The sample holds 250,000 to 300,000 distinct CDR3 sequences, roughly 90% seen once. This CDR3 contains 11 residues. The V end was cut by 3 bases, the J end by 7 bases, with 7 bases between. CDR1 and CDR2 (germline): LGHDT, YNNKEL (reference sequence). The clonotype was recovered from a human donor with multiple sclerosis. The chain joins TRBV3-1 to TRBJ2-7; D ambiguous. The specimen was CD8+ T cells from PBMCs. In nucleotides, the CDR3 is TGTGCCAGCAGCCAGACGGGTGAGCAGTACTTC. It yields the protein CASSQTGEQYF.